A selection of T cell receptor beta chains follows, all from one sample in a study of cytomegalovirus exposure and HLA in healthy donors. Clones were read by immunoSEQ multiplex PCR, and TCRdb kept only the in-frame ones, dropping some. The sample holds roughly 180,000 clones, roughly 9.5% seen once. The specimen sequenced was PBMCs. The receptor set was obtained from a woman aged 25-40 years in good health and CMV-seropositive. Both conserved end residues are part of each CDR3. The D gene is left open where the match is weak. Some rows have no size entry. The others give once, few or many, or a class for an expanded clone.

v_call,j_call,d_call,clone_size,cdr3_nt,cdr3_aa
TRBV18,TRBJ2-3,TRBD1,.,TGTGCCAGCTCACACAGGGGATTGGGCCCAGATACGCAGTATTTT,CASSHRGLGPDTQYF
TRBV5-1,TRBJ2-3,.,few,TGCGCCAGCAGCATAAAGCGGATACTCACAGATACGCAGTATTTT,CASSIKRILTDTQYF
TRBV5-1,TRBJ2-5,.,.,TGCGCCAGCAGACAACTAAACCAAGAGACCCAGTACTTC,CASRQLNQETQYF
TRBV7-3,TRBJ2-1,TRBD2,.,TGTGCCAGCAGCCCCGGGACTAGCGAGAGACATGAGCAGTTCTTC,CASSPGTSERHEQFF
TRBV6-5,TRBJ1-2,.,few,TGTGCCAGCAGACGGTACTATGGCTACACCTTC,CASRRYYGYTF
TRBV7-9,TRBJ2-3,.,few,TGTGCCAGCAGCTTAGGATCGGGCACAGATACGCAGTATTTT,CASSLGSGTDTQYF
TRBV29-1,TRBJ2-7,TRBD1,.,TGCAGCGTTGCGACAGGGGGAAGTGAAGAGCAGTACTTC,CSVATGGSEEQYF
TRBV4-2,TRBJ1-4,TRBD1,.,TGTGCCAGCAGCTCTAGACAGGGGGGGCGGGAAAAACTGTTTTTT,CASSSRQGGREKLFF
TRBV19,TRBJ1-5,TRBD1,.,TGTGCCACCGATAAGAGACAGGGGACCCAGCCCCAGCATTTT,CATDKRQGTQPQHF
TRBV19,TRBJ2-1,TRBD2,.,TGTGCCAGTAGTATAGTGGCGGGAGGGCTCTACAATGAGCAGTTCTTC,CASSIVAGGLYNEQFF
TRBV29-1,TRBJ2-7,.,.,TGCAGCGTTCTTCAGGGCCCAACCTACGAGCAGTACTTC,CSVLQGPTYEQYF
TRBV2,TRBJ1-3,.,.,TGTGCCAGCAGTACATTTAGCAGTAGGACTGGAAACACCATATATTTT,CASSTFSSRTGNTIYF
TRBV7-9,TRBJ1-2,.,few,TGTGCCAGCAGCCCCGGGGGGGGAATTAGTAACTATGGCTACACCTTC,CASSPGGGISNYGYTF
TRBV2,TRBJ2-5,TRBD2,few,TGTGCCAGTTCTCCCCGGACTAGCATTAAAGAGACCCAGTACTTC,CASSPRTSIKETQYF
TRBV9,TRBJ2-1,.,.,TGTGCCAGCAGCGAGAACACCGGCGGGTCCTACAATGAGCAGTTCTTC,CASSENTGGSYNEQFF
TRBV5-6,TRBJ2-7,TRBD2,few,TGTGCCAGCAGTTATATACCGGGACTAGCCCCCGAGCAGTACTTC,CASSYIPGLAPEQYF
TRBV9,TRBJ2-3,.,.,TGTGCCAGCAGCGTAGTCGGACAGCCCACAGATACGCAGTATTTT,CASSVVGQPTDTQYF
TRBV15,TRBJ2-3,.,.,TGTGCCACCAGCAGGAGGGCGGGGGCCCTATATACGCAGTATTTT,CATSRRAGALYTQYF
TRBV5-1,TRBJ2-7,TRBD2,few,TGCGCCAGCAGCTATTCCGGGACTAGCGGTTACGAGCAGTACTTC,CASSYSGTSGYEQYF
TRBV30,TRBJ2-2,.,few,TGTGCCTGGGATCCGGGACAGAACACCGGGGAGCTGTTTTTT,CAWDPGQNTGELFF
TRBV18,TRBJ1-1,TRBD1,few,TGTGCCAGCTCACGAGACAGGGGTTCGGCTTTCTTT,CASSRDRGSAFF
TRBV19,TRBJ2-7,TRBD1,few,TGTGCCAGTAGTACAGCCGGGACAGGCTACGAGCAGTACTTC,CASSTAGTGYEQYF
TRBV5-8,TRBJ2-7,.,.,TGTGCCAGCAGCTTGGCGGGGACCTACGAGCAGTACTTC,CASSLAGTYEQYF
TRBV2,TRBJ2-3,TRBD2,.,TGTGCCAGCAGACTAGCGGGCGGCACAGATACGCAGTATTTT,CASRLAGGTDTQYF
TRBV18,TRBJ2-7,.,.,TGTGCCAGCTCACCTATGCATAACTACGGGCAGTACTTC,CASSPMHNYGQYF
TRBV12-5,TRBJ1-6,TRBD1,few,TGTGCTAGTGGTTTGGTACCGGGACAGCTAAATTCACCCCTCCACTTT,CASGLVPGQLNSPLHF
TRBV14,TRBJ2-1,TRBD2,.,TGTGCCAGCAGCCTTTCGGATTTAGGGCGACTAGCCCCCTACAATGAGCAGTTCTTC,CASSLSDLGRLAPYNEQFF
TRBV5-1,TRBJ2-2,TRBD2,.,TGCGCCAGCAGCTTGGTTCCCGGGAGGATGAACACCGGGGAGCTGTTTTTT,CASSLVPGRMNTGELFF
TRBV5-1,TRBJ1-2,.,.,TGCGCCAGCAGCTCGCCTGACATGGCTAACTATGGCTACACCTTC,CASSSPDMANYGYTF
TRBV7-9,TRBJ1-4,.,few,TGTGCCAGCAGCTCGACGGGTGAAAATGAAAAACTGTTTTTT,CASSSTGENEKLFF
TRBV5-4,TRBJ2-7,TRBD2,few,TGTGCCAGCCGGGAGGGACTAGCGGTCCACGAGCAGTACTTC,CASREGLAVHEQYF
TRBV14,TRBJ2-3,TRBD2,.,TGTGCCAGCAGCCAAATGGGACTAGCCGGGCCCACAGATACGCAGTATTTT,CASSQMGLAGPTDTQYF
TRBV7-2,TRBJ2-3,TRBD2,.,TGTGCCAGCAGCTTTATCCTGCGGGAGAAGGGGACAGATACGCAGTATTTT,CASSFILREKGTDTQYF
TRBV7-9,TRBJ2-3,.,.,TGTGCCAGCAGCTTAGCGAGGGATACGCAGTATTTT,CASSLARDTQYF
TRBV7-9,TRBJ2-3,TRBD2,.,TGTGCCAGCAGCCGTGGGGATAGCGGGCGCACAGATACGCAGTATTTT,CASSRGDSGRTDTQYF
TRBV5-1,TRBJ1-3,TRBD1,many,TGCGCCAGCAGCCCCGACGGACAGGGGACGAACACCATATATTTT,CASSPDGQGTNTIYF
TRBV1,TRBJ1-1,.,.,TGCACCAGCAGCCACCGGCCCGGGGAGGCCGCCACTGAAGCTTTCTTT,CTSSHRPGEAATEAFF